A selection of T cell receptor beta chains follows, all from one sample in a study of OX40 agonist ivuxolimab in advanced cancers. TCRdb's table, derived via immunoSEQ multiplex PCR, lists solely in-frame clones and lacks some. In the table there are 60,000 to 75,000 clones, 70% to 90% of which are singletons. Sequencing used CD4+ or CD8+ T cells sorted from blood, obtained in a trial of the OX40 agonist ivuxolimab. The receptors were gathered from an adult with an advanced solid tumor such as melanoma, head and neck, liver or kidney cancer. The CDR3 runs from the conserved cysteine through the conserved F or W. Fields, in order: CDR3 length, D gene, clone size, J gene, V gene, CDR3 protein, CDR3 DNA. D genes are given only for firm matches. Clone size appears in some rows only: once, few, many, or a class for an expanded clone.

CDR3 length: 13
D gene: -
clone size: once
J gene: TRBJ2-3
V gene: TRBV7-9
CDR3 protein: CASSESGTDTQYF
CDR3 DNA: TGTGCCAGCAGCGAATCGGGCACAGATACGCAGTATTTT

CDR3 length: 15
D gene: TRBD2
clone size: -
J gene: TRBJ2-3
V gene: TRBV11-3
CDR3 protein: CASSLSSGGTDTQYF
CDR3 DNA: TGTGCCAGCAGCTTATCTTCCGGGGGGACAGATACGCAGTATTTT

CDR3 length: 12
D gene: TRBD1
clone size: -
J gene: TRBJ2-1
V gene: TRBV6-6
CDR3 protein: CASGNRGDEQFF
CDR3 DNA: TGTGCCAGCGGTAACAGGGGAGATGAGCAGTTCTTC

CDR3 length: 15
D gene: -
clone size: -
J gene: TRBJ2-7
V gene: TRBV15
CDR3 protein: CATSRDGTSSYEQYF
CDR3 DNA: TGTGCCACCAGCAGAGATGGGACATCCTCCTACGAGCAGTACTTC

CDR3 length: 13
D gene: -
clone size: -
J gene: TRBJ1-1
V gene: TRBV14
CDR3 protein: CASSLLRNTEAFF
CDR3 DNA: TGTGCCAGCAGCCTACTCAGGAACACTGAAGCTTTCTTT

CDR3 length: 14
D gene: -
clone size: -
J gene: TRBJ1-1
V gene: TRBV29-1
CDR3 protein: CSVEEGGSNTEAFF
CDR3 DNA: TGCAGCGTTGAAGAAGGAGGGAGCAACACTGAAGCTTTCTTT

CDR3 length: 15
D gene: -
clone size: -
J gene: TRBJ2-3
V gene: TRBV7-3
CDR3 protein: CASSLSMAGTDTQYF
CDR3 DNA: TGTGCCAGCAGCTTATCGATGGCAGGCACAGATACGCAGTATTTT

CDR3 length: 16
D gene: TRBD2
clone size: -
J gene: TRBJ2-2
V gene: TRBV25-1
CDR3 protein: CASSWTSGRFVGELFF
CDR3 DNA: TGTGCCAGCAGTTGGACTAGCGGGAGGTTTGTCGGGGAGCTGTTTTTT

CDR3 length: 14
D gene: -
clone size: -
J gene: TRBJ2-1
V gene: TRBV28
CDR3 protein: CASSFPNGVFEQFF
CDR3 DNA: TGTGCCAGCAGTTTTCCGAACGGGGTATTTGAGCAGTTCTTC

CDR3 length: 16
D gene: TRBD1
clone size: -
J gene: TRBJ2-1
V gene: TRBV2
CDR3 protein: CASSVWDRGQYNEQFF
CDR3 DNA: TGTGCCAGCAGTGTCTGGGACAGGGGGCAATACAATGAGCAGTTCTTC

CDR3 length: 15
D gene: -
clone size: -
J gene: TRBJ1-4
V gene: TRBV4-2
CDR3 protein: CASSQEKGFDEKLFF
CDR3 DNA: TGTGCCAGCAGCCAAGAAAAGGGTTTCGATGAAAAACTGTTTTTT

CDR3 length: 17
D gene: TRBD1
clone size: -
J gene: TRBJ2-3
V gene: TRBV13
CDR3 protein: CASSLRQGIRIADTQYF
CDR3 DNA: TGTGCCAGCAGCTTACGACAGGGGATCAGGATCGCAGATACGCAGTATTTT

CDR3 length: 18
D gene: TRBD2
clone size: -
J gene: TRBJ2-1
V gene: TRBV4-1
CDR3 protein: CASSHKAGGTSSYNEQFF
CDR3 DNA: TGCGCCAGCAGCCATAAAGCGGGGGGGACGAGCTCCTACAATGAGCAGTTCTTC

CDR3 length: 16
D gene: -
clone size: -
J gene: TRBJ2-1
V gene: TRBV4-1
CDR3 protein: CASSQDWAEGRNEQFF
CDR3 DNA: TGCGCCAGCAGCCAAGATTGGGCGGAGGGAAGGAATGAGCAGTTCTTC

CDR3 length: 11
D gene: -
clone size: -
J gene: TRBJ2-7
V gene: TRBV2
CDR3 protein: CASRVSYEQYF
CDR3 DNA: TGTGCCAGCAGGGTCTCCTACGAGCAGTACTTC

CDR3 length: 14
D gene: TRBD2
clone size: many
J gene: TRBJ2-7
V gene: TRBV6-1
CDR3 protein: CASLRGEQTYEQYF
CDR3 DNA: TGTGCCAGCCTCCGGGGGGAGCAAACCTACGAGCAGTACTTC

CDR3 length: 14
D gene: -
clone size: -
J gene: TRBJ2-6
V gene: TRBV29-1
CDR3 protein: CSVEGGSGANVLTF
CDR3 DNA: TGCAGCGTTGAAGGGGGCTCTGGGGCCAACGTCCTGACTTTC

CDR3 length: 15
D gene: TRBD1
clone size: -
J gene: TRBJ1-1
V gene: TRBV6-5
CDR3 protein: CASKRDRGLSTEAFF
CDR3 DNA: TGTGCCAGCAAGAGGGACAGGGGGTTGAGCACTGAAGCTTTCTTT

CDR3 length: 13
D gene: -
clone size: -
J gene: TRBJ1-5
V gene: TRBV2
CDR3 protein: CASSDAREVPQHF
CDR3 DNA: TGTGCCAGCAGTGACGCCAGGGAAGTGCCCCAGCATTTT

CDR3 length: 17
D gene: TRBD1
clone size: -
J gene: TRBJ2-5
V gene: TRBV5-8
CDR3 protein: CASSTNRGRLAQETQYF
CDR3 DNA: TGTGCCAGCAGCACGAACAGGGGGCGGTTGGCCCAAGAGACCCAGTACTTC

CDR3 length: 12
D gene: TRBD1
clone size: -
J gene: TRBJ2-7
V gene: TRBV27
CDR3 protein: CASSSTGVEQYF
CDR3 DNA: TGTGCCAGCAGTTCGACAGGGGTCGAGCAGTACTTC

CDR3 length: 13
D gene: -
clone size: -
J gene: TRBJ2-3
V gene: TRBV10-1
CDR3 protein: CASSEGATDTQYF
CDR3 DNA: TGCGCCAGCAGTGAGGGGGCCACAGATACGCAGTATTTT

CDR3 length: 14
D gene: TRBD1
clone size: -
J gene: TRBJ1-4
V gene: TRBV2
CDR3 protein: CASTDRTGGEKLFF
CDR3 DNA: TGTGCCAGCACCGATAGGACAGGGGGGGAAAAACTGTTTTTT

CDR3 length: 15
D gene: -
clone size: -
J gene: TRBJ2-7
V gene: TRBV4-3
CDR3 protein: CASSQGRYLSYEQYF
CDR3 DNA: TGCGCCAGCAGCCAAGGGCGCTACCTCTCCTACGAGCAGTACTTC

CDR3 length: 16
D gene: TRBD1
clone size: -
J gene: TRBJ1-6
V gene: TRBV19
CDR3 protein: CASSFQGGRYNSPLHF
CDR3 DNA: TGTGCCAGTAGTTTCCAAGGGGGCCGCTATAATTCACCCCTCCACTTT

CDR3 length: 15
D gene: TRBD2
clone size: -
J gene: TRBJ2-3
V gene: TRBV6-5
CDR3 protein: CASSYSLAGTDTQYF
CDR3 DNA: TGTGCCAGCAGTTACTCTCTAGCGGGCACAGATACGCAGTATTTT

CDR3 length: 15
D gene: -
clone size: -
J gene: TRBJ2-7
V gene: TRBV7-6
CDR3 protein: CASSSPTGSEDEQYF
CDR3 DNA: TGTGCCAGCAGCTCCCCTACGGGAAGCGAGGACGAGCAGTACTTC

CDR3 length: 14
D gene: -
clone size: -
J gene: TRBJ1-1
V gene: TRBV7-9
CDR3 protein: CASSLGGADTEAFF
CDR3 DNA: TGTGCCAGTTCCCTTGGGGGGGCGGACACTGAAGCTTTCTTT

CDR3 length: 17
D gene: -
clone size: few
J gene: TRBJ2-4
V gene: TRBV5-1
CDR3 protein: CASSLAYRTIAKNIQYF
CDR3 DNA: TGCGCCAGCAGCTTGGCCTATAGAACAATAGCCAAAAACATTCAGTACTTC